This T cell receptor (beta chain) appears in the sequencing data of a study of T-cell memory formation after mild COVID-19. This clonotype was observed a handful of times. Antigen: not known. V was pared by 0 bases and J by 3 bases, with 0 bases of the junction left unmatched. In germline, CDR1 is SGDLS, CDR2 YYNGEE. The CDR3 runs to 14 residues. MiXCR, applied by TCRdb to the 5' RACE reads, yields one record per CDR3 protein. The table shows around 430,000 distinct CDR3 sequences, with 15% to 20% occurring only once. Whole-study findings and limits: The study found contracting CD4+ clones mainly in CM and EM and contracting CD8+ clones in EMRA. CD4/CD8 balance held among clones contracting day 15 to 85, and later expanders leaned CD4+.

Sequencing was performed on PBMCs or a T cell subset sorted from them (not recorded which). The rearrangement joins TRBV9 to TRBJ2-4; 7 positions match TRBD1. This sequence was found in a young man who had mild COVID-19 (a few samples of this study predate the infection). Cell type and time point are not known. In DNA, the CDR3 is TGTGCCAGCAGCGTAGGGGACAGCAAAAACATTCAGTACTTC. Protein sequence: CASSVGDSKNIQYF.